The 2 T cell receptor beta chains presented below share a single source sample, sequenced in a study of cytomegalovirus exposure and HLA in healthy donors. With 60 Vbeta and 13 Jbeta primers, the PCR was carried out. Method: immunoSEQ multiplex PCR; TCRdb's copy keeps in-frame clones and lacks some. The sample holds 150,000 to 200,000 clones, more than 60% seen once. The material sequenced was PBMCs. Receptors originate from a female donor in good health and CMV-seronegative.

V gene TRBV29-1 combines with J gene TRBJ2-7, with unresolved D. V shed 4 bases and J shed 3 bases, with 7 bases lying between them. This CDR3 is built from 11 residues. Germline values: CDR1 SQVTM, CDR2 ANQGSEA. The CDR3 DNA follows: TGCAGCGTTGTAGGCGGCTACGAGCAGTACTTC. Translating it yields CSVVGGYEQYF.

This clone was detected a few times. The chain combines TRBV19 with TRBJ1-1, with D possibly TRBD1 on 5 matching bases. The germline V and J ends were trimmed by 3 bases and 1 base, with 12 bases remaining between them. Germline-derived CDR1 and CDR2 are LNHDA and SQIVND (reference sequence). This CDR3 is 15 amino acids long. The CDR3 DNA reads as TGTGCCAGTAGTATTATGGGGCTACGGAACACTGAAGCTTTCTTT. Translation: CASSIMGLRNTEAFF.